This T cell receptor beta chain appears in the sequencing data of a study of cytomegalovirus exposure and HLA in healthy donors. Germline CDR1 reads MNHEY; CDR2 reads SMNVEV (reference sequence). The CDR3 loop spans 18 amino acids. Trimming took off 5 bases at V and 6 bases at J, with 27 bases between the two ends. The PCR contained 60 Vbeta and 13 Jbeta primers. Repertoires were generated with immunoSEQ multiplex PCR, while TCRdb's copy carries only in-frame clones and drops some. The sample includes 200,000 to 250,000 clones, approximately 85% of them seen just once. This chain joins TRBV27 and TRBJ2-3; possibly TRBD2 for D (6 bases). The specimen was PBMCs. The clonotype comes from a woman between 40 and 50 years old in good health and CMV-seronegative. The CDR3, as DNA: TGTGCCAGCAGTCCCCAACCGCATGACCGGGGACTCGCCGATACGCAGTATTTT. This codes for CASSPQPHDRGLADTQYF.